The sequence of this T cell receptor beta chain was determined in a study of cytomegalovirus exposure and HLA in healthy donors. Germline CDR1 and CDR2: GTSNPN and SVGIG (reference sequence). This CDR3 has 13 residues. V was trimmed by 0 bases and J by 8 bases, leaving 11 bases between them. The PCR was carried out with 60 Vbeta primers and 13 Jbeta primers. Using immunoSEQ multiplex PCR, the repertoire was profiled, and TCRdb retains in-frame clones only, with some absent. This repertoire shows about 150,000 clones, roughly three quarters found once; its top ten account for under 9%. The V call is TRBV30, the J call TRBJ2-1, with D possibly matching TRBD1 (5 bases). This clonotype was sampled from a woman aged 40 to 50 in good health and CMV-seropositive. Sequencing was performed on PBMCs. CDR3 residues: CAWSVVGPDEQFF. The CDR3 DNA reads TGTGCCTGGAGTGTTGTGGGGCCCGATGAGCAGTTCTTC.